This is a list of T cell receptor beta chains from one sample in a study of shared clonotypes between healthy human individuals. Repertoires were generated with immunoSEQ multiplex PCR, while TCRdb's copy carries only in-frame clones and drops some. The sample comprises some 2,000,000 clones, about 95% of which are singletons, and about 0.13% rests with the top ten. The material sequenced was naive CD4+ T cells sorted from blood. The source is a man aged 18 to 29 in good health. CDR3s include the opening cysteine and the closing phenylalanine or tryptophan. The order of the fields is D gene, clone size, V gene, J gene, CDR3 DNA, CDR3 protein. A D gene is named only where the DNA matches it firmly. Not every row has a clone size; where given, it reads once, few, many or a size class.

-,-,TRBV5-1,TRBJ1-6,TGCGCCAGCAGCTGGGACGGGCGTTCCTATAATTCACCCCTCCACTTT,CASSWDGRSYNSPLHF
-,-,TRBV18,TRBJ2-7,TGTGCCAGCTCATCCGGCGGGAACTCCTACGAGCAGTACTTC,CASSSGGNSYEQYF
TRBD1,-,TRBV28,TRBJ1-1,TGTGCCAGCAGCCCTTGGGACAGGGGCCCCACTGAAGCTTTCTTT,CASSPWDRGPTEAFF
-,-,TRBV30,TRBJ2-2,TGTGCCTGGAGTGTACAGTGGACTTCGAACACCGGGGAGCTGTTTTTT,CAWSVQWTSNTGELFF
-,-,TRBV9,TRBJ2-3,TGTGCCAGCAGCGCAGCGGCCGGAGCTACGCAGTATTTT,CASSAAAGATQYF
TRBD2,-,TRBV11-2,TRBJ2-7,TGTGCCAGCAGCTTAGGTGGGAGGGCGATCGAGCAGTACTTC,CASSLGGRAIEQYF
-,-,TRBV11-2,TRBJ1-5,TGTGCCAGCAGCTTAGACAACCATCAGCCCCAGCATTTT,CASSLDNHQPQHF
TRBD1,-,TRBV15,TRBJ2-4,TGTGCCACCAGCAGAGCTCGGGACAGCAAAAACATTCAGTACTTC,CATSRARDSKNIQYF
-,-,TRBV4-1,TRBJ1-3,TGCGCCAGCAGCCAAGATCGCAGGGGTAGGAACACCATATATTTT,CASSQDRRGRNTIYF
-,once,TRBV30,TRBJ2-7,TGTGCCTGGAGTGTGGGCCGCGAGCAGTACTTC,CAWSVGREQYF
-,once,TRBV6-5,TRBJ1-1,TGTGCCAGCAGTTCGACAGGTGCACTCTTGAACACTGAAGCTTTCTTT,CASSSTGALLNTEAFF
-,-,TRBV5-4,TRBJ2-3,TGTGCCAGCAGCTTGGATCGGTACACAGATACGCAGTATTTT,CASSLDRYTDTQYF
TRBD2,-,TRBV2,TRBJ2-1,TGTGCCAGCAGTGAAGTGCCCGGGACTAGCGCCAATGAGCAGTTCTTC,CASSEVPGTSANEQFF
TRBD2,-,TRBV18,TRBJ2-4,TGTGCCAGCTCACTGACTAGCGGGAGATTGGAGAACATTCAGTACTTC,CASSLTSGRLENIQYF
-,-,TRBV28,TRBJ1-1,TGTGCCAGCAGTTTCGTCCCACCACTGGGGCAACGGGACACTGAAGCTTTCTTT,CASSFVPPLGQRDTEAFF
-,-,TRBV5-1,TRBJ2-7,TGCGCCAGCAGCTTGGCCACGGGCTACTCCTACGAGCAGTACTTC,CASSLATGYSYEQYF
TRBD1,-,TRBV10-2,TRBJ1-2,TGCGCCAGCAGTGCTACGGACAGGGGGCGCCGTGTCTCTCATGGCTACACCTTC,CASSATDRGRRVSHGYTF
-,-,TRBV7-7,TRBJ2-3,TGTGCTAGCAGCCCCCAGGGGAAAGATACGCAGTATTTT,CASSPQGKDTQYF
TRBD1,once,TRBV30,TRBJ1-1,TGTGCCTGGAGTCTCAGGGGGGGGTACACTGAAGCTTTCTTT,CAWSLRGGYTEAFF
-,-,TRBV6-6,TRBJ2-5,TGTGCCAGCAGTTACCCCGCGCGGCAAGAGACCCAGTACTTC,CASSYPARQETQYF
-,-,TRBV5-8,TRBJ1-2,TGTGCCAGCAGCTTCCCAGGGGCCGGGGCTAACTATGGCTACACCTTC,CASSFPGAGANYGYTF
-,-,TRBV25-1,TRBJ1-5,TGTGCCAGCAGTCAAAGCGGAAGCAATCAGCCCCAGCATTTT,CASSQSGSNQPQHF
-,-,TRBV27,TRBJ1-2,TGTGCCAGCAGTTTGGGGTGGGAAGCTAACTATGGCTACACCTTC,CASSLGWEANYGYTF
TRBD1,-,TRBV9,TRBJ1-4,TGTGCCAGCAGCGTGGATGGACAGGGTAATGAAAAACTGTTTTTT,CASSVDGQGNEKLFF
-,-,TRBV18,TRBJ2-7,TGTGCCAGCTCACCAGGGGCCGGGACGCATTCGAACGAGCAGTACTTC,CASSPGAGTHSNEQYF
-,-,TRBV5-1,TRBJ2-5,TGCGCCAGCAGCTCTCCCCAAGAGACCCAGTACTTC,CASSSPQETQYF
-,-,TRBV7-9,TRBJ2-1,TGTGCCAGCAGCTTTCAGTATCATGAGCAGTTCTTC,CASSFQYHEQFF
-,-,TRBV6-6,TRBJ1-1,TGTGCCAGCAGTTATAAGGCCCAGAACACTGAAGCTTTCTTT,CASSYKAQNTEAFF
TRBD1,-,TRBV6-5,TRBJ1-1,TGTGCCAGCAGTTCGACAGGGGATGAAGCTTTCTTT,CASSSTGDEAFF
-,-,TRBV6-1,TRBJ2-7,TGTGCCAGCAGTTCAGAGGGCTACGAGCAGTACTTC,CASSSEGYEQYF
-,once,TRBV27,TRBJ2-7,TGTGCCAGCAGTTCGGCAGGCCATTACGAGCAGTACTTC,CASSSAGHYEQYF
-,-,TRBV10-3,TRBJ1-1,TGTGCCATCAGTGAGCCGGGGGTCCACACTGAAGCTTTCTTT,CAISEPGVHTEAFF
TRBD1,-,TRBV4-1,TRBJ2-7,TGCGCCAGCAGCCAGCCTGGTAAGGGACAGGGAAACGAGCAGTACTTC,CASSQPGKGQGNEQYF
TRBD1,-,TRBV6-1,TRBJ1-1,TGTGCCAGCACCGGGACAGGGTTCACTGAAGCTTTCTTT,CASTGTGFTEAFF
TRBD1,once,TRBV6-6,TRBJ1-2,TGTGCCAGCAGGAACCGACAGGGATCGTATGGCTACACCTTC,CASRNRQGSYGYTF
TRBD1,once,TRBV6-5,TRBJ1-6,TGTGCCAGCAGATCAACAGGGGTCCCCTCACCCCTCCACTTT,CASRSTGVPSPLHF
-,-,TRBV7-2,TRBJ1-3,TGTGCCAGCAGCCCCACCAATCAGGCCGGAAACACCATATATTTT,CASSPTNQAGNTIYF
-,once,TRBV6-1,TRBJ1-1,TGTGCCAGCAGAGCCACAGGTGAAGCTTTCTTT,CASRATGEAFF
-,-,TRBV5-4,TRBJ2-7,TGTGCCAGCAGCTTGGGAAGGGGGGAACAGTACTTC,CASSLGRGEQYF
TRBD2,-,TRBV19,TRBJ2-5,TGTGCCAGTAGTCTGACTAGCGGGAGCCAAGAGACCCAGTACTTC,CASSLTSGSQETQYF
TRBD2,-,TRBV6-6,TRBJ2-1,TGTGCCAGTTTAGCGGGGGGCTCCTACAATGAGCAGTTCTTC,CASLAGGSYNEQFF
TRBD1,-,TRBV5-1,TRBJ2-3,TGCGCCAGCAGCTTGGCTCAGGGGGGCACAGATACGCAGTATTTT,CASSLAQGGTDTQYF
TRBD2,-,TRBV19,TRBJ2-5,TGTGCCAGTAGTAAACTGGGACTAGCGGAAGAGACCCAGTACTTC,CASSKLGLAEETQYF
TRBD2,once,TRBV7-9,TRBJ2-3,TGTGCCAGCAGCTTAGAAGCGGGGGGGACAGATACGCAGTATTTT,CASSLEAGGTDTQYF
-,-,TRBV7-2,TRBJ2-3,TGTGCCAGCAGCTCTAGGGGAGATACGCAGTATTTT,CASSSRGDTQYF
TRBD2,-,TRBV4-3,TRBJ2-7,TGCGCCAGCAGCCCTGAGGGAGGGCCGGGGGAGCAGTACTTC,CASSPEGGPGEQYF
-,-,TRBV5-1,TRBJ2-5,TGCGCCAGCAGCTTGGGACATTCAATGGAGACCCAGTACTTC,CASSLGHSMETQYF
-,-,TRBV21-1,TRBJ2-3,TGTGCCACTAGCGGTTCTAGCACAGATACGCAGTATTTT,CATSGSSTDTQYF
-,once,TRBV30,TRBJ2-4,TGTGCCTGGAGTGTATCTAAGGGAGCCAAAAACATTCAGTACTTC,CAWSVSKGAKNIQYF
-,-,TRBV5-1,TRBJ2-7,TGCGCCAGCAGCTTGGTTAGGGTCGGTTTGTCCGAGCAGTACTTC,CASSLVRVGLSEQYF
TRBD1,-,TRBV19,TRBJ1-2,TGTGCCAGTAGTAGCCCGGGACAGGGAATCTATGGCTACACCTTC,CASSSPGQGIYGYTF
-,-,TRBV7-6,TRBJ2-1,TGTGCCAGCAGCTTACGGGCGGGTACAGATATCTCCTACAATGAGCAGTTCTTC,CASSLRAGTDISYNEQFF
-,-,TRBV15,TRBJ1-3,TGTGCCACCAGCAGAGAGGCCACCTCTGGAAACACCATATATTTT,CATSREATSGNTIYF
-,-,TRBV10-3,TRBJ2-7,TGTGCCATCAGTGATTCGAAACCTTACGAGCAGTACTTC,CAISDSKPYEQYF
-,few,TRBV5-4,TRBJ2-7,TGTGCCAGCAGCTTGGATAGCAGCTCCTACGAGCAGTACTTC,CASSLDSSSYEQYF
-,-,TRBV7-2,TRBJ2-7,TGTGCCAGCAGCCAAAGGGGAGCTTTCTCCTACGAGCAGTACTTC,CASSQRGAFSYEQYF
-,-,TRBV5-1,TRBJ2-4,TGCGCCAGCCACGGGGAAGGGCGTCTCTTCGGCATTCAGTACTTC,CASHGEGRLFGIQYF
-,once,TRBV10-1,TRBJ2-5,TGCGCCAGCAGTGAAGGGGGGCTCGGAGAGACCCAGTACTTC,CASSEGGLGETQYF
-,-,TRBV11-3,TRBJ2-2,TGTGCCAGCAGCTCCTGGGCAGGGGAGAACACCGGGGAGCTGTTTTTT,CASSSWAGENTGELFF
-,-,TRBV10-3,TRBJ1-3,TGTGCCATCAATCCGGGACTAAAAAACACCATATATTTT,CAINPGLKNTIYF